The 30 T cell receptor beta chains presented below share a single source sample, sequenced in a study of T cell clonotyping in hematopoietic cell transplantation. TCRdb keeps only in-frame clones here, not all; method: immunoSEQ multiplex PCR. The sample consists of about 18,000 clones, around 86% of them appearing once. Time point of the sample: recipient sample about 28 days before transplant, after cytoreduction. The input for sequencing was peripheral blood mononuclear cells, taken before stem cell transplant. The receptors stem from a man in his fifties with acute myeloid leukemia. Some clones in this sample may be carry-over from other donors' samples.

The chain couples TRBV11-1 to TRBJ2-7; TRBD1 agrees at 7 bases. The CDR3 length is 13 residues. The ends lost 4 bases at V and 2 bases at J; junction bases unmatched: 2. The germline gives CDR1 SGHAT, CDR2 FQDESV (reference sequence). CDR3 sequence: CASSSDRTYEQYF. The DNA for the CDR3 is TGTGCCAGCAGCTCGGACAGGACCTACGAGCAGTACTTC.

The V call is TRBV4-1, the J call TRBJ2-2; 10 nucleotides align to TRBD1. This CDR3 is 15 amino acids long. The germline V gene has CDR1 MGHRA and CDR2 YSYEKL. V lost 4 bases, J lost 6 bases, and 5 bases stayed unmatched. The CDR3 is CASSRRQGAAGELFF. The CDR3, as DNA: TGCGCCAGCAGCCGCCGACAGGGGGCGGCCGGGGAGCTGTTTTTT.

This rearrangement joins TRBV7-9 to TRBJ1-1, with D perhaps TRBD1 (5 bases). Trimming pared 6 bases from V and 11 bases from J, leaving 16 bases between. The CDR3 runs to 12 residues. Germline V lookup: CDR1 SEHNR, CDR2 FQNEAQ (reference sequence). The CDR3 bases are TGTGCCAGCAGTCCAGCAGGGATCGTTGCTTTCTTT. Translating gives CASSPAGIVAFF.

This CDR3 reads CASSLSGTGAFNYGYTF. The CDR3 DNA is TGTGCCAGCAGTTTATCTGGGACAGGGGCTTTTAACTATGGCTACACCTTC. J is TRBJ1-2 and V is TRBV27; 10 positions match TRBD1. CDR3 length: 17 residues. V was pared by 0 bases and J by 1 base, with 5 bases of the junction left unmatched. Germline V gene lookup returns CDR1 MNHEY and CDR2 SMNVEV (reference sequence).

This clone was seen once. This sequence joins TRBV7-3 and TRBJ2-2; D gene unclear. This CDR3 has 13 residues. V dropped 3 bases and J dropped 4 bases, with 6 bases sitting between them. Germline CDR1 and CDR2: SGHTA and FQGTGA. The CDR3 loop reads CASSFVGTGELFF. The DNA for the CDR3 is TGTGCCAGCAGCTTTGTAGGCACCGGGGAGCTGTTTTTT.

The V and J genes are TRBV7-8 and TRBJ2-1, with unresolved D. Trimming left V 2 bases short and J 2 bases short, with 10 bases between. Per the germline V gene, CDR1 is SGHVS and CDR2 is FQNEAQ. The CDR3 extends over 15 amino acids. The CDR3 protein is CASSLKGMPYNEQFF. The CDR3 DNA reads TGTGCCAGCAGCTTAAAAGGGATGCCCTACAATGAGCAGTTCTTC.

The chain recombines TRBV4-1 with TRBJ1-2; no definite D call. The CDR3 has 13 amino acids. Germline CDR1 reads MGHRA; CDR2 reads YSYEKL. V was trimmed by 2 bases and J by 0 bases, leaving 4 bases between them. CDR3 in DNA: TGCGCCAGCAGCCAACCTCCTAACTATGGCTACACCTTC. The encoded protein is CASSQPPNYGYTF.

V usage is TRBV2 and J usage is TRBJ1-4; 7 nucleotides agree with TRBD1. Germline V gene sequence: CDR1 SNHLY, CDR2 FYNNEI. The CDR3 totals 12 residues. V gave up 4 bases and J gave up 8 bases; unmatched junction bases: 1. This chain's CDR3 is CASSARGEKLFF. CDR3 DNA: TGTGCCAGCAGTGCCAGGGGGGAAAAACTGTTTTTT.

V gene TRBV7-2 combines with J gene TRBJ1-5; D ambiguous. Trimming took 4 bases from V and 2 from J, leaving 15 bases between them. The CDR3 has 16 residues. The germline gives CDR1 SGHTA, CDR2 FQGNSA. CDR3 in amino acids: CASSSLGPRGNQPQHF. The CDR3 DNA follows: TGTGCCAGCAGCTCGCTCGGACCGAGGGGCAATCAGCCCCAGCATTTT.

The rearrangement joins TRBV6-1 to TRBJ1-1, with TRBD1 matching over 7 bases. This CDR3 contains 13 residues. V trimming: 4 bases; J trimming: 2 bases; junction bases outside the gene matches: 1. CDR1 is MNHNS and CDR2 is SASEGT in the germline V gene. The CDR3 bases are TGTGCCAGCAGTGGACAGGGCAACACTGAAGCTTTCTTT. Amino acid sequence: CASSGQGNTEAFF.

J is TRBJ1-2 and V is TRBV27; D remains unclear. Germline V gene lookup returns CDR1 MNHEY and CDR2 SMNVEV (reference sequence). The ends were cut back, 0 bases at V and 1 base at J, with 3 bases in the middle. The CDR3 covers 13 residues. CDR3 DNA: TGTGCCAGCAGTTTATCTCTTAACTATGGCTACACCTTC. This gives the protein CASSLSLNYGYTF.

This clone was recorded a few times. CDR3 sequence (DNA): TGTGCCAGCAATGGGTTCGGGGGGACCTACAATGAGCAGTTCTTC. This gives the protein CASNGFGGTYNEQFF. This chain links TRBV28 with TRBJ2-1, with 7 bases aligning to TRBD2. V shed 7 bases and J 2 bases; nucleotides not matched to a gene: 8. The CDR3 runs to 15 residues. Germline assignment: CDR1 MDHEN and CDR2 SYDVKM. The full variable domain, in which reference TRBV28 and TRBJ2-1 provide the parts outside the CDR3, is DVKVTQSSRYLVKRTGEKVFLECVQDMDHENMFWYRQDPGLGLRLIYFSYDVKMKEKGDIPEGYSVSREKKERFSLILESASTNQTSMYLCASNGFGGTYNEQFFGPGTRLTVL.

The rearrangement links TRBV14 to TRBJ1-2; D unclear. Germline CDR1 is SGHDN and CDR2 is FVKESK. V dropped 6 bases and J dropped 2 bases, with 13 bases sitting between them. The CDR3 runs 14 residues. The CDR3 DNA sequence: TGTGCCAGCAGTCGGACCGCCCAGAACTATGGCTACACCTTC. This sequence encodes CASSRTAQNYGYTF.

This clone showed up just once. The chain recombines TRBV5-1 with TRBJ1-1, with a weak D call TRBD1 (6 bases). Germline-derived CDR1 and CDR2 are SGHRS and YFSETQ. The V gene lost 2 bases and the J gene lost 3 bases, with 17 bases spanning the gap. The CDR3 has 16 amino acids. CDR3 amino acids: CASSFEQGSSYTEAFF. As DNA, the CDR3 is TGCGCCAGCAGCTTCGAACAGGGATCATCTTACACTGAAGCTTTCTTT.

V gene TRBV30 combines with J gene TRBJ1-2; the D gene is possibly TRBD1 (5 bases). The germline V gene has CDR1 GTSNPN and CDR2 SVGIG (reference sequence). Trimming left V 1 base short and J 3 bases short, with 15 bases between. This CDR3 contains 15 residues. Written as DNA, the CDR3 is TGTGCCTGGAGTGCCGCGGGGCCTGGGGACTATGGCTACACCTTC. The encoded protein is CAWSAAGPGDYGYTF.

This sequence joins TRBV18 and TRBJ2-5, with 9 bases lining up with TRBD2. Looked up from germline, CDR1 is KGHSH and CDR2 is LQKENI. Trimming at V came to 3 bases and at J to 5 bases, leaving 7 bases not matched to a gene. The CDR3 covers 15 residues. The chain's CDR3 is CASSPASGVGETQYF. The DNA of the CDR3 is TGTGCCAGCTCACCCGCTAGCGGGGTCGGTGAGACCCAGTACTTC.

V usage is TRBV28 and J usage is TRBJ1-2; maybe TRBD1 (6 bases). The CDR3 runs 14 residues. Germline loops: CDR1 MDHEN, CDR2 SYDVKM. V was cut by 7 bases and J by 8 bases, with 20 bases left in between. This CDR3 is CASTDGGGYEGYTF. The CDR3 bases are TGTGCCAGCACCGACGGAGGGGGGTATGAGGGCTACACCTTC.

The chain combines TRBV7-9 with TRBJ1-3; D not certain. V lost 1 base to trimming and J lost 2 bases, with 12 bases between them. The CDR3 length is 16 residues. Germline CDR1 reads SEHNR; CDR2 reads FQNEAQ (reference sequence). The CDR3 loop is CASSLVAAGAGNTIYF. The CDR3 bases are TGTGCCAGCAGCTTAGTGGCGGCAGGAGCTGGAAACACCATATATTTT.

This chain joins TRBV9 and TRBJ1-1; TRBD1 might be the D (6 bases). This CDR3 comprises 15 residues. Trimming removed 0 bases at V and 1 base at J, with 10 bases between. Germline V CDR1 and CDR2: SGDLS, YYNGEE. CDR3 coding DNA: TGTGCCAGCAGCGTAGGGCAGGGGTGGAACACTGAAGCTTTCTTT. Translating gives CASSVGQGWNTEAFF.

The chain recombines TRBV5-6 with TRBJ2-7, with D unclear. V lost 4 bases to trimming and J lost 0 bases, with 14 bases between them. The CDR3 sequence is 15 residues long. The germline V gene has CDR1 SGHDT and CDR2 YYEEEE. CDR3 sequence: CASSPTRPNSYEQYF. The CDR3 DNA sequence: TGTGCCAGCAGCCCGACCCGACCGAACTCCTACGAGCAGTACTTC.

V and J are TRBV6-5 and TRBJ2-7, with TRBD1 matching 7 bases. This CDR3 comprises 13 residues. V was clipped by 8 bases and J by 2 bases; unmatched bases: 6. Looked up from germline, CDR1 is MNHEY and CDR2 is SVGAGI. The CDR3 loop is CASEDRRTYEQYF. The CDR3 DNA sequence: TGTGCCAGCGAGGACAGGAGAACCTACGAGCAGTACTTC.

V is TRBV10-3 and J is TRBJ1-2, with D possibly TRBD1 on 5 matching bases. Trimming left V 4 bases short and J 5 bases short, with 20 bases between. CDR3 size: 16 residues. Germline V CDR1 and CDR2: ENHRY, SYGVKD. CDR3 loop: CAISAGRIENYYGYTF. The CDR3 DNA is TGTGCCATCAGTGCGGGGCGGATCGAAAACTATTATGGCTACACCTTC.

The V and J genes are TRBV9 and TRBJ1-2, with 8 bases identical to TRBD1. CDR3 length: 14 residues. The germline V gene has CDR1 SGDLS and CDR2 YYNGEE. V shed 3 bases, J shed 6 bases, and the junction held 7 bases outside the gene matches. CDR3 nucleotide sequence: TGTGCCAGCAGCGCCTGGGGACAGGTCCATGGCTACACCTTC. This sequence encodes CASSAWGQVHGYTF.

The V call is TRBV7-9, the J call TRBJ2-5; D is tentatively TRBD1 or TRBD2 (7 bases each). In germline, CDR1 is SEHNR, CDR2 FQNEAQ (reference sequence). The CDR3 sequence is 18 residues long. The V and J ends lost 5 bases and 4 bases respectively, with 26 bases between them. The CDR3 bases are TGTGCCAGCAGCGTCACCCAGGGGGGGCCGCGGGGGAGAGAGACCCAGTACTTC. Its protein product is CASSVTQGGPRGRETQYF.

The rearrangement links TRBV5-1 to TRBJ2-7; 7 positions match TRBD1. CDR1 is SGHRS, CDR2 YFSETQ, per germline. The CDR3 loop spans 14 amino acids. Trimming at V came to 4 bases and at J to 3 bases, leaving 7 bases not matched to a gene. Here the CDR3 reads CASSHGQVNYEQYF. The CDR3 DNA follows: TGCGCCAGCAGCCACGGACAGGTTAACTACGAGCAGTACTTC.

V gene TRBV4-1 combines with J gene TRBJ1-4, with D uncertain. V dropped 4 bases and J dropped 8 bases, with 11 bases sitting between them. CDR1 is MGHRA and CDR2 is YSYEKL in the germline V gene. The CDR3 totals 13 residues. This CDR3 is CASSRGSGEKLFF. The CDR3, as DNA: TGCGCCAGCAGCCGAGGATCGGGAGAAAAACTGTTTTTT.

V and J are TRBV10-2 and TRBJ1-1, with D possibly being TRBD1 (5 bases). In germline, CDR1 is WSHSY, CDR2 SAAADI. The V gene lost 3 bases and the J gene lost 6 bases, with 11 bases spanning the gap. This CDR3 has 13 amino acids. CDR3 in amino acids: CASSEGTPPEAFF. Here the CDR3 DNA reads TGCGCCAGCAGTGAAGGGACTCCCCCTGAAGCTTTCTTT.

CDR3 nucleotides: TGTGCCAGCAGCCCCGGTGGGGGAACCGAGCAGTACTTC. This gives the protein CASSPGGGTEQYF. The rearrangement links TRBV5-5 to TRBJ2-7, with D perhaps given as TRBD1 or TRBD2 (5 bases each). In germline, CDR1 is SGHKS, CDR2 YYEKEE (reference sequence). The CDR3 loop spans 13 amino acids. V lost 4 bases to trimming and J lost 6 bases, with 14 bases between them. Full variable domain (outside the CDR3, taken from reference TRBV5-5 and TRBJ2-7): DAGVTQSPTHLIKTRGQQVTLRCSPISGHKSVSWYQQVLGQGPQFIFQYYEKEERGRGNFPDRFSARQFPNYSSELNVNALLLGDSALYLCASSPGGGTEQYFGPGTRLTVT.

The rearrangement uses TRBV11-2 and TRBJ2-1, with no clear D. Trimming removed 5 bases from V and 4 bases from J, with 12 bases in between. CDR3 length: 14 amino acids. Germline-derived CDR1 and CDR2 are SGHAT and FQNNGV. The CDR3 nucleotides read TGTGCCAGCAGCCCTGCGGTGGGGTACAATGAGCAGTTCTTC. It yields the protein CASSPAVGYNEQFF.

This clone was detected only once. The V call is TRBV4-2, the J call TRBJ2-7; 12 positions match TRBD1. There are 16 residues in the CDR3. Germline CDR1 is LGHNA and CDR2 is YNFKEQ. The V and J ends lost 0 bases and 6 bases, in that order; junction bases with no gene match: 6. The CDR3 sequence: CASSQDQGTGGREQYF. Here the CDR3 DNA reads TGTGCCAGCAGCCAAGATCAGGGGACAGGGGGCCGCGAGCAGTACTTC.